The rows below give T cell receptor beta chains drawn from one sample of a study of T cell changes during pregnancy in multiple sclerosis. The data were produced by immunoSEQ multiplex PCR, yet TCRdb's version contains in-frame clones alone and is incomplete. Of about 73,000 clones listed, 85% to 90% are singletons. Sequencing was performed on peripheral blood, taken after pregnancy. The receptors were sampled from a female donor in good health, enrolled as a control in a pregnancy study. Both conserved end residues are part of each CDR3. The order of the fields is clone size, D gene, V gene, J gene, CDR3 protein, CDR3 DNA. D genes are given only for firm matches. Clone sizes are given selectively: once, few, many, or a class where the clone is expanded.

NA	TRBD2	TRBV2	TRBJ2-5	CASRLGLAGETQYF	TGTGCCAGCAGACTCGGACTAGCGGGCGAGACCCAGTACTTC
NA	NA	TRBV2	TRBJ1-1	CASNQGPETEAFF	TGTGCCAGCAATCAGGGGCCAGAGACTGAAGCTTTCTTT
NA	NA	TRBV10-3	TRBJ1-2	CAILKDRVYGYTF	TGTGCCATCCTAAAGGACAGAGTCTATGGCTACACCTTC
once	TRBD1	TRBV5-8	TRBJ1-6	CASTRGGAKNSPLHF	TGTGCCAGCACCCGAGGGGGCGCAAAGAATTCACCCCTCCACTTT
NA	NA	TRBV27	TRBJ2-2	CASSWGGTGELFF	TGTGCCAGCAGTTGGGGCGGCACCGGGGAGCTGTTTTTT
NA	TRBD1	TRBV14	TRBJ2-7	CASSQDRQGRAYEQYF	TGTGCCAGCAGCCAAGACAGACAGGGACGAGCCTACGAGCAGTACTTC
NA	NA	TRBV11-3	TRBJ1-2	CASSLGGDYTF	TGTGCCAGCAGCTTAGGAGGAGACTACACCTTC
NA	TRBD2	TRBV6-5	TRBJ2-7	CASSGLAGSDYEQYF	TGTGCCAGCAGTGGACTAGCGGGATCGGACTACGAGCAGTACTTC
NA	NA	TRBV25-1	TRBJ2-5	CASSATGFSAQYF	TGTGCCAGCAGTGCCACAGGGTTTTCGGCCCAGTACTTC
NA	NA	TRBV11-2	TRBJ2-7	CASSLTGDEQYF	TGTGCCAGCAGCTTAACGGGGGACGAGCAGTACTTC
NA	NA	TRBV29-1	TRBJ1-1	CSVVPWSSTEAFF	TGCAGCGTTGTACCCTGGTCGAGCACTGAAGCTTTCTTT
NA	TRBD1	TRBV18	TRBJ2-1	CASSFGTVGEQFF	TGTGCCAGCTCATTCGGGACAGTCGGTGAGCAGTTCTTC
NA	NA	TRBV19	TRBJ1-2	CASSISEWGDYGYTF	TGTGCCAGTAGCATCTCCGAGTGGGGGGACTATGGCTACACCTTC
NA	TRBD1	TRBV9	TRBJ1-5	CASSQGGGNQPQHF	TGTGCCAGCAGCCAAGGGGGCGGAAATCAGCCCCAGCATTTT
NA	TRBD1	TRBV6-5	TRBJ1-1	CASSYSTGRVNTEAFF	TGTGCCAGCAGTTACTCGACAGGGAGAGTGAACACTGAAGCTTTCTTT
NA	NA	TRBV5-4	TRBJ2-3	CASNPQPSYTDTQYF	TGTGCCAGCAACCCCCAACCCTCCTACACAGATACGCAGTATTTT
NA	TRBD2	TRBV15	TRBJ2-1	CATSGRTSGSNEQFF	TGTGCCACCAGCGGGAGGACTAGCGGGAGCAATGAGCAGTTCTTC
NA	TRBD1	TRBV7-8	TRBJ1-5	CASSLGTGTGPQHF	TGTGCCAGCAGCTTAGGGACAGGGACGGGGCCCCAGCATTTT